This TCR beta chain was identified during a study of blood T cell repertoires in COVID-19. Sequencing was performed with immunoSEQ multiplex PCR; in TCRdb, only in-frame clones are kept and a portion is missing. The table includes over 350,000 clones, 91% detected once. CDR1 is LGHDT and CDR2 is YNNKEL in the germline V gene (reference sequence). The V gene lost 1 base and the J gene lost 5 bases, with 12 bases spanning the gap. The CDR3 has 15 amino acids. The material sequenced was PBMCs or T cells enriched from blood (not recorded which). The chain couples TRBV3-1 (or the pseudogene TRBV3-2) to TRBJ1-3; D ambiguous. This TCR was recovered from a woman aged 40-49 years who had been exposed to COVID-19. The CDR3 DNA is TGTGCCAGCAGCCAAGCGGTGCTTCCTAGAAACACCATATATTTT. It codes for CASSQAVLPRNTIYF.